One and the same sample provided the 18 T cell receptor beta chains below, sequenced in a study of cytomegalovirus exposure and HLA in healthy donors. The PCR used 60 Vbeta and 13 Jbeta primers. Only in-frame clones appear in the TCRdb table, and some are missing; sequencing was by immunoSEQ multiplex PCR. This sample has about 130,000 clones, with 81% found just once. The source material was PBMCs. The receptor set was obtained from a woman aged 40 to 50 in good health and CMV-seropositive.

This clone turned up a few times. CDR3 nucleotide sequence: TGTGCCAGCAGCAAAGAACCCTTTCACACCGGGGACACTATCGGGGAGCTGTTTTTT. It is translated as CASSKEPFHTGDTIGELFF. J is TRBJ2-2 and V is TRBV21-1; no DNA check was done on the table's D call, TRBD1. TRBV21-1 is given as a pseudogene. This CDR3 is built from 19 residues.

This rearrangement joins TRBV19 to TRBJ2-7; 9 nucleotides agree with TRBD1. The junction had 18 bases not matched to a gene; V was cut back by 9 bases and J by 3 bases. This CDR3 comprises 17 residues. From germline, CDR1 is LNHDA and CDR2 SQIVND (reference sequence). CDR3: CASELGRPGQGDYEQYF. DNA for the CDR3: TGTGCCAGCGAACTAGGGAGACCGGGACAGGGAGACTACGAGCAGTACTTC.

The DNA of the CDR3 is TGCGCCAGCAGCAATACAGGAATCGTTGAAGCTTTCTTT. Encoded protein: CASSNTGIVEAFF. This sequence joins TRBV5-1 and TRBJ1-1; D is perhaps TRBD1 (5 bases). Germline lookup yields CDR1 SGHRS and CDR2 YFSETQ. The CDR3 spans 13 residues. V lost 4 bases to trimming and J lost 7 bases, with 14 bases between them.

The rearrangement links TRBV18 to TRBJ1-5, with TRBD1 matching 7 bases. Germline-derived CDR1 and CDR2 are KGHSH and LQKENI. This CDR3 region has 17 residues. V gave up 3 bases and J gave up 3 bases; unmatched junction bases: 11. The chain's CDR3 is CASSPQSPQGYNQPQHF. For the CDR3, the DNA is TGTGCCAGCTCACCGCAATCTCCACAGGGGTACAATCAGCCCCAGCATTTT.

The chain links TRBV29-1 to TRBJ2-6; D is unclear. Trimming left V 2 bases short and J 2 bases short, with 10 bases between. Germline V gene sequence: CDR1 SQVTM, CDR2 ANQGSEA. The CDR3 covers 15 residues. The CDR3 sequence: CSVELPRAGANVLTF. CDR3 sequence (DNA): TGCAGCGTTGAATTGCCGAGAGCTGGGGCCAACGTCCTGACTTTC.

The chain carries TRBV10-3 and TRBJ1-2; tentative D call: TRBD1 (6 bases). The CDR3 runs 14 residues. V was clipped by 7 bases and J by 7 bases, with 19 bases between them. Germline lookup yields CDR1 ENHRY and CDR2 SYGVKD. In nucleotides, the CDR3 is TGTGCCATCACCTCTTCACAGGGAACTCGTGGCTACACCTTC. Its translation is CAITSSQGTRGYTF.

The V gene is TRBV9, the J gene TRBJ1-2; possible D gene TRBD1, 5 bases. V was clipped by 0 bases and J by 1 base, with 10 bases between them. In germline, CDR1 is SGDLS, CDR2 YYNGEE. The CDR3 is made up of 15 amino acids. The CDR3 DNA is TGTGCCAGCAGCGTAGGCTCAGGACATAACTATGGCTACACCTTC. It codes for CASSVGSGHNYGYTF. Combining the CDR3 with reference TRBV9 and TRBJ1-2 gives the whole variable domain DSGVTQTPKHLITATGQRVTLRCSPRSGDLSVYWYQQSLDQGLQFLIQYYNGEERAKGNILERFSAQQFPDLHSELNLSSLELGDSALYFCASSVGSGHNYGYTFGSGTRLTVV.

This rearrangement joins TRBV28 to TRBJ2-4, with 10 bases fitting TRBD2. Losses at the gene ends were 5 bases for V and 1 base for J; bases not matched to a gene: 8. The germline CDR1 and CDR2 sequences are MDHEN and SYDVKM. The CDR3 spans 17 residues. In nucleotides, the CDR3 is TGTGCCAGCAGTCCTTCTAGCGGGAGTATTGCCAAAAACATTCAGTACTTC. This gives the protein CASSPSSGSIAKNIQYF.

The CDR3 is CATSSQQGPYEQYF. As DNA, the CDR3 is TGTGCCACCAGCAGTCAACAGGGTCCCTACGAGCAGTACTTC. J is TRBJ2-7 and V is TRBV15; D possibly corresponds to TRBD1 (6 bases). In germline, CDR1 is LNHNV, CDR2 YYDKDF (reference sequence). CDR3 length: 14 residues. V lost 3 bases to trimming and J lost 2 bases, with 11 bases between them.

This chain joins TRBV2 and TRBJ1-1; perhaps TRBD1 as D (6 bases). Trimming left V 3 bases short and J 4 bases short, with 12 bases between. CDR1 and CDR2 (germline): SNHLY, FYNNEI. The CDR3 has 14 amino acids. The CDR3 loop is CASSEKGGSTEAFF. The CDR3 bases are TGTGCCAGCAGTGAGAAGGGGGGGAGCACTGAAGCTTTCTTT.

The chain uses TRBV7-2 and TRBJ2-3; D is unresolved. There are 15 residues in the CDR3. Germline values: CDR1 SGHTA, CDR2 FQGNSA. Trimming stripped 1 base from V and 0 bases from J, with 8 bases between. The DNA of the CDR3 is TGTGCCAGCAGCTTAGGTTTTACTAGCACAGATACGCAGTATTTT. Translating gives CASSLGFTSTDTQYF.

The V gene is TRBV5-1, the J gene TRBJ2-5; 11 bases fit TRBD1. In germline, CDR1 is SGHRS, CDR2 YFSETQ. There are 17 residues in the CDR3. The trim removed 0 bases at V and 7 bases at J, leaving 11 bases unmatched. CDR3 sequence: CASSLEGTGGSDGTQYF. DNA of the CDR3: TGCGCCAGCAGCTTGGAAGGGACAGGGGGGTCCGATGGGACCCAGTACTTC.

The rearrangement links TRBV9 to TRBJ2-3; TRBD2 matches at 7 bases. Trimming cost V 4 bases and J 2 bases; bases outside gene matches: 10. Germline V gene sequence: CDR1 SGDLS, CDR2 YYNGEE. The CDR3 is made up of 16 amino acids. The CDR3 DNA follows: TGTGCCAGCAGCTCATCGTGGGGGGGGGTCACAGATACGCAGTATTTT. Amino acid sequence: CASSSSWGGVTDTQYF.

This chain joins TRBV30 and TRBJ2-7; no reliable D call. CDR1 and CDR2 from the germline V gene are GTSNPN and SVGIG (reference sequence). V was cut by 1 base and J by 1 base, with 11 bases left in between. This CDR3 region has 14 residues. For the CDR3, the DNA is TGTGCCTGGAGTGACGACACAGTATCCTACGAGCAGTACTTC. Protein sequence: CAWSDDTVSYEQYF. The whole variable domain, filled in from reference TRBV30 and TRBJ2-7, reads SQTIHQWPATLVQPVGSPLSLECTVEGTSNPNLYWYRQAAGRGLQLLFYSVGIGQISSEVPQNLSASRPQDRQFILSSKKLLLSDSGFYLCAWSDDTVSYEQYFGPGTRLTVT.

The chain recombines TRBV6-6 with TRBJ1-1; 9 bases match TRBD1. The CDR3 is made up of 15 amino acids. V was pared by 2 bases and J by 6 bases, with 7 bases of the junction left unmatched. The V gene's germline CDR1 is MNHNY and CDR2 SVGAGI (reference sequence). CDR3 nucleotides: TGTGCCAGCAGTTACGGGGACAGGGTGAGCGCTGAAGCTTTCTTT. Residues: CASSYGDRVSAEAFF.

The V call is TRBV10-3, the J call TRBJ2-5; the D gene is possibly TRBD2 (6 bases). Trimming cost V 8 bases and J 5 bases, with 9 bases left between them. The CDR3 consists of 11 residues. The germline V gene encodes CDR1 ENHRY and CDR2 SYGVKD. The chain's CDR3 is CAILSGETQYF. CDR3 DNA: TGTGCCATCCTCAGCGGGGAGACCCAGTACTTC.

This chain connects TRBV21-1 to TRBJ2-3; the table's D call, TRBD2, has no DNA check behind it. TRBV21-1 is listed as a pseudogene. This CDR3 has 17 amino acids. The CDR3 is CASSKAGGGSYTDTQYF. CDR3 coding DNA: TGTGCCAGCAGCAAAGCGGGGGGGGGATCCTACACAGATACGCAGTATTTT.

The chain is built from TRBV5-1 and TRBJ2-3, with D possibly matching TRBD1 (6 bases). Germline V gene sequence: CDR1 SGHRS, CDR2 YFSETQ. CDR3 length: 18 residues. Trimming shortened V by 1 base and J by 0 bases, and 18 bases separated the two germline ends. Written as DNA, the CDR3 is TGCGCCAGCAGCTTGTTACAGGGTGGGAGAACTAGCACAGATACGCAGTATTTT. It encodes CASSLLQGGRTSTDTQYF.